A selection of T cell receptor beta chains follows, all from one sample in a study of cytomegalovirus exposure and HLA in healthy donors. The protocol was immunoSEQ multiplex PCR, while the TCRdb copy is restricted to in-frame clones and leaves out a portion. This sample carries around 99,000 clones, 73% of them seen once, and the ten largest clones take about 8%. The specimen was PBMCs. The receptors stem from a man aged 25-40 years in good health and CMV-seronegative. Each CDR3 is given with its conserved first and last residue. Each record gives: J gene, V gene, D gene, clone size, CDR3 protein, CDR3 DNA. A D gene is named only where the DNA matches it firmly. Not all rows give a size; the values are once, few, many and, for expanded clones, a class.

>TRBJ1-6|TRBV6-1|TRBD1|.
CATRPQGAYNSPLHF
TGTGCGACACGCCCTCAGGGGGCCTATAATTCACCCCTCCACTTT
>TRBJ2-7|TRBV10-3|TRBD2|.
CAITDPGLAGYIYEQYF
TGTGCCATCACAGACCCGGGACTAGCGGGTTACATCTACGAGCAGTACTTC
>TRBJ2-7|TRBV19|TRBD2|.
CASSPSAGAVYEQYF
TGTGCCAGTAGTCCATCAGCGGGGGCAGTCTACGAGCAGTACTTC
>TRBJ1-1|TRBV19|TRBD1|.
CASRGTGVFNTEAFF
TGTGCCAGTAGAGGGACAGGGGTTTTTAACACTGAAGCTTTCTTT
>TRBJ2-1|TRBV30|.|.
CAWTPQGNEQFF
TGTGCCTGGACCCCGCAGGGCAATGAGCAGTTCTTC
>TRBJ1-1|TRBV25-1|.|few
CASSRRGATNTEAFF
TGTGCCAGCAGTAGACGGGGGGCTACGAACACTGAAGCTTTCTTT
>TRBJ2-2|TRBV28|.|once
CASSLLVVNTGELFF
TGTGCCAGCAGTTTACTGGTAGTGAACACCGGGGAGCTGTTTTTT
>TRBJ1-2|TRBV4-2|.|.
CASSQETETAGGYTF
TGTGCCAGCAGCCAAGAGACAGAGACGGCAGGGGGCTACACCTTC
>TRBJ2-1|TRBV27|TRBD2|.
CASSPSAGEADNEQFF
TGTGCCAGCAGTCCCTCGGCGGGAGAAGCGGACAATGAGCAGTTCTTC
>TRBJ2-5|TRBV28|.|.
CASSLSRDGETQYF
TGTGCCAGCAGTTTAAGCAGGGATGGGGAGACCCAGTACTTC
>TRBJ2-7|TRBV30|TRBD1|.
CAWSGTGAYEQYF
TGTGCCTGGAGTGGAACAGGGGCCTACGAGCAGTACTTC
>TRBJ2-3|TRBV7-6|.|few
CASSLVGVADTQYF
TGTGCCAGCAGCTTGGTCGGGGTCGCAGATACGCAGTATTTT
>TRBJ2-5|TRBV4-2|TRBD2|.
CASSQPGLAEETQYF
TGTGCCAGCAGCCAACCGGGACTAGCTGAGGAGACCCAGTACTTC
>TRBJ2-3|TRBV5-1|.|.
CASSFQAGTDTQYF
TGCGCCAGCAGCTTCCAAGCGGGCACAGATACGCAGTATTTT
>TRBJ1-5|TRBV19|.|.
CASSIGSRDGQPQHF
TGTGCCAGTAGTATAGGTTCCCGGGATGGTCAGCCCCAGCATTTT
>TRBJ1-3|TRBV21-1|.|.
CASSKFRDRGPGNTIYF
TGTGCCAGCAGCAAATTCCGGGACAGGGGGCCTGGAAACACCATATATTTT
>TRBJ2-1|TRBV14|TRBD2|.
CASSQAGGGYNEQFF
TGTGCCAGCAGCCAAGCGGGGGGAGGCTACAATGAGCAGTTCTTC
>TRBJ1-5|TRBV28|.|.
CASGGDQPQHF
TGTGCCAGCGGAGGGGATCAGCCCCAGCATTTT
>TRBJ2-5|TRBV7-7|.|.
CASSPPEDQETQYF
TGTGCCAGCAGCCCCCCAGAGGACCAAGAGACCCAGTACTTC
>TRBJ1-1|TRBV28|TRBD1|few
CASSLYRGTEAFF
TGTGCCAGCAGTTTATACAGGGGCACTGAAGCTTTCTTT
>TRBJ1-5|TRBV19|.|.
CASSPGNSNQPQHF
TGTGCCAGTAGTCCCGGGAATAGCAATCAGCCCCAGCATTTT
>TRBJ1-2|TRBV30|TRBD1|once
CASSGQGNYGYTF
TGTGCCTCCTCGGGACAGGGGAACTATGGCTACACCTTC
>TRBJ2-7|TRBV19|TRBD1|.
CASSTWGQGSSYEQYF
TGTGCCAGTAGTACCTGGGGACAGGGGAGCTCCTACGAGCAGTACTTC
>TRBJ2-7|TRBV19|.|.
CAASMDRNSYEQYF
TGTGCCGCATCTATGGACAGAAATTCCTACGAGCAGTACTTC
>TRBJ1-1|TRBV7-9|.|few
CASSLDGLGTHTEAFF
TGTGCCAGCAGCTTAGATGGTCTGGGGACTCACACTGAAGCTTTCTTT
>TRBJ1-1|TRBV30|.|.
CARSLGPNTEAFF
TGTGCCCGATCTCTAGGTCCGAACACTGAAGCTTTCTTT
>TRBJ1-5|TRBV30|.|.
CAWRRRGGSNQPQHF
TGTGCCTGGAGGCGGCGGGGGGGGAGCAATCAGCCCCAGCATTTT
>TRBJ1-2|TRBV4-1|.|.
CASSQVVGADGGYTF
TGCGCCAGCAGCCAAGTCGTTGGGGCGGATGGTGGCTACACCTTC
>TRBJ1-2|TRBV27|.|.
CASSPRDLSYGYTF
TGTGCCAGCAGTCCACGGGATCTTTCCTATGGCTACACCTTC
>TRBJ2-7|TRBV19|TRBD2|.
CASSSSGNSYEQYF
TGTGCCTCTTCCTCGAGCGGGAACTCCTACGAGCAGTACTTC
>TRBJ2-2|TRBV5-1|.|.
CASSLRVTGESTGELFF
TGCGCCAGCAGCTTGAGGGTAACGGGAGAGTCCACCGGGGAGCTGTTTTTT
>TRBJ1-1|TRBV5-4|TRBD1|few
CASSSAQGAYTEAFF
TGTGCCAGCAGCTCGGCACAGGGGGCTTACACTGAAGCTTTCTTT
>TRBJ1-5|TRBV4-1|.|.
CASSLRNQGLGNQPQHF
TGCGCCAGCAGCCTCAGGAACCAGGGGCTAGGCAATCAGCCCCAGCATTTT
>TRBJ1-3|TRBV25-1|.|few
CASSGGGNTIYF
TGTGCCAGCAGTGGAGGGGGAAACACCATATATTTT
>TRBJ1-6|TRBV19|.|.
CATNRGGNNSPLHF
TGTGCCACCAATCGGGGAGGGAATAATTCACCCCTCCACTTT
>TRBJ2-7|TRBV27|TRBD1|few
CASTQGGEQYF
TGTGCCAGCACACAGGGGGGCGAGCAGTACTTC
>TRBJ2-3|TRBV6-5|.|.
CASSYYGQHTDTQYF
TGTGCCAGCAGTTACTACGGACAGCACACAGATACGCAGTATTTT
>TRBJ2-1|TRBV10-3|TRBD1|.
CAISLTGGDHNEQFF
TGTGCCATCAGCCTAACAGGGGGCGATCACAATGAGCAGTTCTTC
>TRBJ1-5|TRBV7-9|TRBD1|.
CASSPTGGDQPQHF
TGTGCCAGCAGCCCGACAGGGGGCGATCAGCCCCAGCATTTT
>TRBJ2-7|TRBV7-8|.|.
CASSLVAGPSEQYF
TGTGCCAGCAGCTTAGTTGCGGGACCATCCGAGCAGTACTTC
>TRBJ2-3|TRBV6-1|TRBD2|.
CASSGGLASDTQYF
TGTGCCAGCTCTGGGGGACTAGCGTCAGATACGCAGTATTTT
>TRBJ2-5|TRBV5-1|.|.
CASSLAVRGETQYF
TGCGCCAGCAGCTTGGCGGTAAGGGGAGAGACCCAGTACTTC
>TRBJ2-7|TRBV2|TRBD2|.
CASRMGLAGAYEQYF
TGTGCCAGCAGGATGGGACTAGCGGGAGCCTACGAGCAGTACTTC
>TRBJ2-3|TRBV7-9|TRBD1|.
CTSSSADRGPTDTQYF
TGTACCAGCAGCTCAGCCGACAGGGGGCCCACAGATACGCAGTATTTT
>TRBJ2-3|TRBV5-1|TRBD2|few
CASANLPPGGGDTQYF
TGCGCCAGCGCTAATCTACCACCGGGAGGGGGGGATACGCAGTATTTT
>TRBJ2-1|TRBV29-1|TRBD2|few
CSVGTSGSRDEQFF
TGCAGCGTCGGTACTAGCGGGAGTAGGGATGAGCAGTTCTTC
>TRBJ1-5|TRBV19|.|.
CASSDSTYSNQPQHF
TGTGCCAGTTCAGACAGTACTTATAGCAATCAGCCCCAGCATTTT
>TRBJ2-3|TRBV27|TRBD2|.
CASSLFDSGNTDTQYF
TGTGCCAGCAGTTTATTTGATAGCGGGAACACAGATACGCAGTATTTT
>TRBJ2-7|TRBV27|.|once
CASRTRGNDEQYF
TGTGCCAGCCGAACAAGGGGGAACGACGAGCAGTACTTC
>TRBJ2-7|TRBV6-6|TRBD1|.
CASSPRTGAYEQYF
TGTGCCAGCAGTCCTCGGACAGGGGCCTACGAGCAGTACTTC
>TRBJ1-2|TRBV2|.|few
CASSEAGAEGYTF
TGTGCCAGCAGTGAGGCGGGGGCGGAAGGCTACACCTTC
>TRBJ2-1|TRBV29-1|TRBD2|.
CSVRGLAGAGNEQFF
TGCAGCGTACGCGGACTAGCGGGAGCCGGGAATGAGCAGTTCTTC
>TRBJ2-7|TRBV5-1|.|.
CASSLDRAGDEQYF
TGCGCCAGCAGCTTGGACAGGGCGGGAGACGAGCAGTACTTC
>TRBJ1-2|TRBV28|.|.
CASRRGTNYGYTF
TGTGCCAGTCGACGGGGTACTAACTATGGCTACACCTTC
>TRBJ2-1|TRBV5-1|TRBD2|.
CASSFGTSSYNEQFF
TGCGCCAGCAGCTTTGGGACTAGCAGCTACAATGAGCAGTTCTTC